Listed below are T cell receptor beta chains from one sample, sequenced in a study of shared clonotypes between healthy human individuals. Produced via immunoSEQ multiplex PCR; TCRdb's table is partial and in-frame only. The repertoire includes some 2,000,000 clones, 85% to 95% of them detected once, and 0.13% sits in the top ten. The sequencing sample was made of naive CD4+ T cells sorted from blood. The source is a young man in good health. Both conserved end residues are part of each CDR3. A D gene is named only where the DNA matches it firmly. The size of a clone is reported for some rows only, either as once, few or many, or as a class for expanded clones.

D gene: NA
clone size: NA
J gene: TRBJ1-6
V gene: TRBV5-1
CDR3 DNA: TGCGCCAGCAGCCAACAGGGAGCCCCCAATTCACCCCTCCACTTT
CDR3 protein: CASSQQGAPNSPLHF

D gene: NA
clone size: NA
J gene: TRBJ1-5
V gene: TRBV18
CDR3 DNA: TGTGCCAGCTCAGTAGGACAGCTAGGGCAGCCCCAGCATTTT
CDR3 protein: CASSVGQLGQPQHF

D gene: NA
clone size: NA
J gene: TRBJ2-7
V gene: TRBV29-1
CDR3 DNA: TGCAGCGTTCGACCAGACAGCCCCTACGAGCAGTACTTC
CDR3 protein: CSVRPDSPYEQYF

D gene: TRBD1
clone size: NA
J gene: TRBJ1-1
V gene: TRBV30
CDR3 DNA: TGTGCCTGGGGGGACAGGGACACTGAAGCTTTCTTT
CDR3 protein: CAWGDRDTEAFF

D gene: TRBD1
clone size: NA
J gene: TRBJ1-6
V gene: TRBV6-5
CDR3 DNA: TGTGCCAGCAGTCTGGGGACAGCCTATAATTCACCCCTCCACTTT
CDR3 protein: CASSLGTAYNSPLHF

D gene: NA
clone size: once
J gene: TRBJ2-3
V gene: TRBV6-1
CDR3 DNA: TGTGCCAGCACGGCTAGGCAATTCACAGATACGCAGTATTTT
CDR3 protein: CASTARQFTDTQYF

D gene: NA
clone size: NA
J gene: TRBJ2-7
V gene: TRBV6-5
CDR3 DNA: TGTGCCAGCAGTTACCGCAGGGGTCCTACCTACGAGCAGTACTTC
CDR3 protein: CASSYRRGPTYEQYF

D gene: TRBD1
clone size: NA
J gene: TRBJ2-7
V gene: TRBV5-1
CDR3 DNA: TGCGCCAGCAGCTCTATCGTACAGGGGCCGGGGGAGCAGTACTTC
CDR3 protein: CASSSIVQGPGEQYF

D gene: NA
clone size: NA
J gene: TRBJ1-3
V gene: TRBV5-4
CDR3 DNA: TGTGCCAGCAGCTTGGGAGGACGGAGCTCTGGAAACACCATATATTTT
CDR3 protein: CASSLGGRSSGNTIYF

D gene: NA
clone size: NA
J gene: TRBJ1-2
V gene: TRBV6-5
CDR3 DNA: TGTGCCAGCAGTTACGCCGCCAGCAACTATGGCTACACCTTC
CDR3 protein: CASSYAASNYGYTF

D gene: NA
clone size: NA
J gene: TRBJ2-7
V gene: TRBV27
CDR3 DNA: TGTGCCAGCACTTCTTCATCCTGGGGCGAACCCCCCTACGAGCAGTACTTC
CDR3 protein: CASTSSSWGEPPYEQYF